These 6 T cell receptor beta chains share one sample of origin, sequenced in a study of identical twins. TCRdb ran MiXCR on the 5' RACE reads and lists one entry per CDR3 protein. The data show a few hundred thousand distinct CDR3 sequences, roughly 8.7% seen once. The same data also went into a second study, on yellow fever vaccine responses in identical twins.

The specimen sequenced was CD8+ T cells sorted from blood. The receptor source for this set is a woman in her late teens or twenties in good health.

This clonotype has at least ten counts. The J gene is TRBJ2-7, the V gene TRBV4-1, with D possibly TRBD1 on 5 matching bases. Trimming pared 4 bases from V and 0 bases from J, leaving 7 bases between. Per the germline V gene, CDR1 is MGHRA and CDR2 is YSYEKL. There are 13 residues in the CDR3. The DNA for the CDR3 is TGCGCCAGCAGCCGGACAAGCTCCTACGAGCAGTACTTC. This translates into CASSRTSSYEQYF.

There are many counts of this clonotype. The J gene is TRBJ2-3, the V gene TRBV29-1, with D perhaps matching TRBD1 (6 bases). The CDR3 is made up of 14 amino acids. Trimming removed 4 bases from V and 0 bases from J, with 11 bases in between. Germline V gives CDR1 SQVTM, CDR2 ANQGSEA. The CDR3 bases are TGCAGCGTTGTCCCGGACAGAAGCACAGATACGCAGTATTTT. Translation gives CSVVPDRSTDTQYF.

This clonotype was observed many times. The genes are TRBV6-4 and TRBJ2-2; D uncertain. This CDR3 comprises 15 residues. Germline lookup yields CDR1 MRHNA and CDR2 SNTAGT. V dropped 3 bases and J dropped 1 base, with 9 bases sitting between them. DNA of the CDR3: TGTGCCAGCAGTGAAAAACCAGGGAACACCGGGGAGCTGTTTTTT. It yields the protein CASSEKPGNTGELFF.

The chain joins TRBV7-8 to TRBJ2-5; possibly TRBD2 for D (6 bases). Germline V lookup: CDR1 SGHVS, CDR2 FQNEAQ. The CDR3 extends over 15 amino acids. V was trimmed by 0 bases and J by 4 bases, leaving 12 bases between them. DNA of the CDR3: TGTGCCAGCAGCTTAGCGCCGGGGGAAGGAGAGACCCAGTACTTC. Protein product: CASSLAPGEGETQYF.

This clonotype came up many times. This chain links TRBV4-1 with TRBJ2-2; 8 bases fit TRBD2. Looked up from germline, CDR1 is MGHRA and CDR2 is YSYEKL. The V gene end was trimmed by 0 bases and the J gene end by 0 bases; junction bases not matched to a gene: 9. This CDR3 is built from 19 residues. CDR3 DNA: TGCGCCAGCAGCCAAGATCTTCTAGCGGGTTTACCGAACACCGGGGAGCTGTTTTTT. Encoded protein: CASSQDLLAGLPNTGELFF.

The chain is built from TRBV11-2 and TRBJ2-1, with 14 bases lining up with TRBD2. With 1 base clipped from V and 1 base from J, the junction kept 12 bases outside the gene matches. The CDR3 totals 21 residues. Germline V gene data show CDR1 as SGHAT and CDR2 as FQNNGV. The CDR3 is CASSLGPGTSGSRGSYNEQFF. For the CDR3, the DNA is TGTGCCAGCAGCTTAGGACCCGGGACTAGCGGGAGTAGGGGTTCCTACAATGAGCAGTTCTTC.